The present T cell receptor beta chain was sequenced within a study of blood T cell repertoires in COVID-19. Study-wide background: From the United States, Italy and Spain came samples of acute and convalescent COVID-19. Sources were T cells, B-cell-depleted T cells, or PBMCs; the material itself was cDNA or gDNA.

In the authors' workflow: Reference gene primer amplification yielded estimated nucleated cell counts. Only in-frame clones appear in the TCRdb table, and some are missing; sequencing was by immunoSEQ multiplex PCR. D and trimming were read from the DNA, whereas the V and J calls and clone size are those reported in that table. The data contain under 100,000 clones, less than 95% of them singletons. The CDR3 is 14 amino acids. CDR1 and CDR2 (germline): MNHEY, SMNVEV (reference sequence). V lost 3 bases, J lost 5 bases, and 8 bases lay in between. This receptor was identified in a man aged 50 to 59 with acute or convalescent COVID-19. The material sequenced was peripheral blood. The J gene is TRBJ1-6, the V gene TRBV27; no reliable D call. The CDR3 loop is CASSFAQNNSPLHF. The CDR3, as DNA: TGTGCCAGCAGTTTCGCCCAGAATAATTCACCCCTCCACTTT.